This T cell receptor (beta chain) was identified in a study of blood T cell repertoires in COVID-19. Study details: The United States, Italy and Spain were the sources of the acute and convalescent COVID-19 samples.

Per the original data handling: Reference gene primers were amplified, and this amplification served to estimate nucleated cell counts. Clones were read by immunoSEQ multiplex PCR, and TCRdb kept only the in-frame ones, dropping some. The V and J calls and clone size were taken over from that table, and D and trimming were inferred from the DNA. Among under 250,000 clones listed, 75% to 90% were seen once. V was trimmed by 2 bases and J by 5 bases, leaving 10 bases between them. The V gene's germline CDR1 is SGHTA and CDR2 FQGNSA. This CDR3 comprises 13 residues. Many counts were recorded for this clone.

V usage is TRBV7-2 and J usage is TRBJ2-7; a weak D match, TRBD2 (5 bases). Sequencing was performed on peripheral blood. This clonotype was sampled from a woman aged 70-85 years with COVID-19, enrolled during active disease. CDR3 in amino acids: CASSLSFGNEQYF. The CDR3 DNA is TGTGCCAGCAGCTTAAGTTTCGGGAACGAGCAGTACTTC.